This section outlines one T cell receptor (beta chain) sequence together with its context. Its antigen remains undetermined. Per-base quality was not reported, and no clone a single base away is much larger than it. CDR3 length: 14 amino acids, cysteine to phenylalanine. Only CDR3 DNA remains: 42 bases, in frame from the first base. The trim is 4 bases for V and 1 base for J, with a gap of 8 bases between the germline ends. The germline V gene supplies CDR1 MNHEY and CDR2 SVGEGT. The data are from a study of T cell responses to AZD1222 COVID-19 vaccine (dated by TCRdb to about 2021). Some background on the complete study: AZD1222 recipients whose second dose came at about 4 weeks and those whose second dose came at about 12 weeks were combined into one group, since spike-specific TCR depth and breadth did not differ between the two schedules. A total of around 240 trial participants underwent TCR sequencing, of whom more than 200 had received two doses of AZD1222 and some 25 had received two doses of the MenACWY control vaccine. Trial participants were enrolled by age into subgroups of 18-55, 56-69 and 70-plus years, and about 150, 27 and 61 TCR-sequenced participants, respectively, were included in these subgroups.

The CDR3 regions of human TCRbeta chains were subjected to immunosequencing. The authors processed their data as follows. Repertoire TCRs were checked for matches against a reference library of SARS-CoV-2-specific TCRs that had been generated using the MIRA antigen-specificity platform. Breadth was defined as the fraction of unique TCRs that were SARS-CoV-2-associated. Depth was defined as the fraction of total T cells that were SARS-CoV-2-associated. Using the MIRA data, each spike-specific TCR was mapped to the spike region that the TCR reacts to and placed in a CD4 or CD8 class. Log10-transformed breadth and depth values were compared by one-way ANOVA with Sidak's multiple comparisons tests. Imported from immuneACCESS, the table was reduced by TCRdb to in-frame sequences with V and J called. These copies leave out some clones; in studies compared against another copy, an unresolved V gene accounts for under half, and the cause of the remainder is not known. V and J calls and clone size are as listed in that table; D and trimming were resolved from the DNA. Recorded for this sample are tens of thousands of clones; approximately 90% of them occurred a single time. The ten top clones hold roughly 21% of the sample.

Broad study findings and their caveats: No day 14 peak-response samples were available, so repertoires were characterized only after the peak T cell response. A significant rise in spike-specific TCR breadth and depth was observed after two AZD1222 doses relative to day 0 and relative to MenACWY recipients. In the small 56-69-year group, the increase in depth fell short of significance, most likely because of low power. Vaccine-associated CD4 TCRs spanned the whole spike protein, with dominant responses in regions 160-218 and 743-854. Most participants were white British and females outnumbered males, and the authors suggested that clonal diversity may have been underestimated. Conclusions about previously exposed vaccinees are limited because only five to seven AZD1222 recipients were SARS-CoV-2 seropositive at baseline. Reportedly, close to half of the unique spike-specific TCRs recognized epitopes lying outside the regions that are mutated in the B.1.351 and B.1.1.7 variants.

This sample's time point label indicates: baseline before first vaccination. The vaccinee samples were drawn from two UK trials, COV001 and COV002, one of which was a single-blind randomized controlled phase 2/3 trial testing AZD1222 (ChAdOx1 nCoV-19) in healthy adults. Trial participant PBMC samples were collected at day 0 and day 28 after the second dose for TCRbeta chain sequencing. The sequence was obtained from an adult in good health. The receptor chain draws on TRBV6-2 or TRBV6-3 and TRBJ2-1; a confident D gene designation cannot be given. Sequenced material: peripheral blood, taken on day 0 of AZD1222 vaccination. The CDR3 protein: CASSLADSYNEQFF. The nucleotides read TGTGCCAGCAGTTTGGCCGATTCCTACAATGAGCAGTTCTTC.